This TCR beta chain was sequenced in a study of blood T cell repertoires in COVID-19. Study context: Samples of COVID-19 (acute and convalescent) were obtained from the United States, Italy and Spain. Sources were T cells, B-cell-depleted T cells, or PBMCs; the material itself was cDNA or gDNA.

The authors' processing: Amplification with reference gene primers provided the estimates of nucleated cell counts. The assay was immunoSEQ multiplex PCR, and TCRdb's table has in-frame clones only and misses some. Clonal size and the V and J genes are those of that table, whereas D and trimming came from the DNA. The sample has over 200,000 clones, approximately 79% seen once; the top ten hold around 5.1%. The germline CDR1 and CDR2 sequences are SGHTA and FQGNSA. Trimming took off 2 bases at V and 7 bases at J, with 15 bases between the two ends. CDR3 length: 15 residues. Sequencing input: peripheral blood. The gene calls are TRBV7-2 and TRBJ2-1; D is perhaps TRBD2 (6 bases). The clonotype was recovered from a human donor in a cohort sampled during active COVID-19. The chain's CDR3 is CASSLRASERNEQFF. In DNA form, the CDR3 reads TGTGCCAGCAGCTTACGGGCTAGCGAGCGTAATGAGCAGTTCTTC.